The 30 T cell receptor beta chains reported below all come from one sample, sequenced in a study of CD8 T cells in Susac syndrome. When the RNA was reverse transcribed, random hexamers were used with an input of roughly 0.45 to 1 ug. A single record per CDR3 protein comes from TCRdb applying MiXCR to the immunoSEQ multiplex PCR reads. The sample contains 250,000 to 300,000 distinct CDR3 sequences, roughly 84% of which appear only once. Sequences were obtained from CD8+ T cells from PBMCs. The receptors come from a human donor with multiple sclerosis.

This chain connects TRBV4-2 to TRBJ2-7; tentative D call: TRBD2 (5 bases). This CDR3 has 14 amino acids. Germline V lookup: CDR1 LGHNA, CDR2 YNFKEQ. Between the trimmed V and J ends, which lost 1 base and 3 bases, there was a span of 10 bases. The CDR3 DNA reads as TGTGCCAGCAGCCAAGGTGGAGGAGACTACGAGCAGTACTTC. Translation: CASSQGGGDYEQYF.

CDR3 coding DNA: TGTGCCAGCAGTTTGATTGGGAGCGGGAATAATGAGCAGTTCTTC. Amino acid sequence: CASSLIGSGNNEQFF. The rearrangement links TRBV27 to TRBJ2-1, with TRBD2 matching 7 bases. Trimming removed 3 bases from V and 7 bases from J; junction bases left unmatched: 9. CDR1 and CDR2 (germline): MNHEY, SMNVEV (reference sequence). The CDR3 is made up of 15 amino acids.

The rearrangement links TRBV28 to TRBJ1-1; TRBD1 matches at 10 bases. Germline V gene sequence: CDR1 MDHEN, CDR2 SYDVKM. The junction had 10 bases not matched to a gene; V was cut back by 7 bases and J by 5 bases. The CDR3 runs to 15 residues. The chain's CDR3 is CASMWAGQGWTEAFF. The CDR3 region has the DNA TGTGCCAGCATGTGGGCGGGACAGGGGTGGACTGAAGCTTTCTTT.

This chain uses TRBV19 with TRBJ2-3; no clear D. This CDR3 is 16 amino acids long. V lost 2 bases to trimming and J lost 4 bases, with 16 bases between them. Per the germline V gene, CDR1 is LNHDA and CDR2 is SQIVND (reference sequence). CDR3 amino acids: CASSIWSPPIPDTQYF. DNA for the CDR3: TGTGCCAGTAGTATATGGAGCCCCCCGATTCCAGATACGCAGTATTTT.

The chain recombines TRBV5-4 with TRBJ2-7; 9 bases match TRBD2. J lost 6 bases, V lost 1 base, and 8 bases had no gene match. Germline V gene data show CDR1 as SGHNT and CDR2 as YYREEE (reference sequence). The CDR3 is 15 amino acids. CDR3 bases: TGTGCCAGCAGCTTGAAGCGGGAGGTGAGCTGCGAGCAGTACTTC. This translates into CASSLKREVSCEQYF.

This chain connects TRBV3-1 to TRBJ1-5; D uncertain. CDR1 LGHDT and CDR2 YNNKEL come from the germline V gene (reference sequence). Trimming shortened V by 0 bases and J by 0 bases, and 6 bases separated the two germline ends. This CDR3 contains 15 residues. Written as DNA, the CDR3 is TGTGCCAGCAGCCAAGATATGCGTAGCAATCAGCCCCAGCATTTT. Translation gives CASSQDMRSNQPQHF.

CDR3 sequence: CASSVGTYNEQFF. In DNA, the CDR3 is TGTGCCAGCAGCGTGGGCACCTACAATGAGCAGTTCTTC. The rearrangement joins TRBV9 to TRBJ2-1; D is uncertain. The germline V gene encodes CDR1 SGDLS and CDR2 YYNGEE. The CDR3 is 13 amino acids. Trimming took off 2 bases at V and 2 bases at J, with 5 bases between the two ends.

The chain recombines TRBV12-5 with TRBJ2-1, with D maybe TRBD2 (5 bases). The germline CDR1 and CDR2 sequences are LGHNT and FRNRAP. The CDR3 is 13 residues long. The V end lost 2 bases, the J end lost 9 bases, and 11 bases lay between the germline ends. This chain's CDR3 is CASGLKEGGEQFF. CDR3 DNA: TGTGCTAGTGGTTTGAAAGAGGGTGGTGAGCAGTTCTTC.

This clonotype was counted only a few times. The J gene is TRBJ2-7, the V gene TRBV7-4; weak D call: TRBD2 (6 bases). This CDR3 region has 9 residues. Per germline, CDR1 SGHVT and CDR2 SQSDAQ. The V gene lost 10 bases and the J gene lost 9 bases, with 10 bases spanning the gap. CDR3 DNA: TGTGCCAAACGGGGAGGGCAGTACTTC. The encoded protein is CAKRGGQYF.

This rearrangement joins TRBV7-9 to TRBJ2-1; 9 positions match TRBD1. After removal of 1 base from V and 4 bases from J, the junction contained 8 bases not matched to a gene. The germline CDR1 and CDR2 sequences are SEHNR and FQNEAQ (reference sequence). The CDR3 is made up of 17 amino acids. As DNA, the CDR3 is TGTGCCAGCAGCTTAGAGCGCGGGACAGGGAGGTACAATGAGCAGTTCTTC. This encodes CASSLERGTGRYNEQFF.

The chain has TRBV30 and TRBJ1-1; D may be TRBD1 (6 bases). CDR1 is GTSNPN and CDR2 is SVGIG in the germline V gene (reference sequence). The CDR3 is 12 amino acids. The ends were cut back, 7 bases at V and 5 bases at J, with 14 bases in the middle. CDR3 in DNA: TGTGCCTTCGCAGGGGAAGGGACTGAAGCTTTCTTT. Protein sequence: CAFAGEGTEAFF. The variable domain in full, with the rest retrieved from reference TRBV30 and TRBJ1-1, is SQTIHQWPATLVQPVGSPLSLECTVEGTSNPNLYWYRQAAGRGLQLLFYSVGIGQISSEVPQNLSASRPQDRQFILSSKKLLLSDSGFYLCAFAGEGTEAFFGQGTRLTVV.

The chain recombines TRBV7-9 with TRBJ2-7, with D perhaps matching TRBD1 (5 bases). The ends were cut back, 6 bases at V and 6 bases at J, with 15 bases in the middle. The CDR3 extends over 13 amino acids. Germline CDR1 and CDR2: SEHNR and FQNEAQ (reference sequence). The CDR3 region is CASRSDIVGEQYF. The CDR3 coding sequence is TGTGCCAGCAGGTCGGACATAGTAGGCGAGCAGTACTTC.

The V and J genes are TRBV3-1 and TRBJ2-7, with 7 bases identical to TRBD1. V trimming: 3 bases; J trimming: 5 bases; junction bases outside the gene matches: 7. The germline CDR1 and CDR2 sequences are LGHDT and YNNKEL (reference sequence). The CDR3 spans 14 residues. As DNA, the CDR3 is TGTGCCAGCAGCCATAAACGAAGGGGGCACGAGCAGTACTTC. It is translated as CASSHKRRGHEQYF.

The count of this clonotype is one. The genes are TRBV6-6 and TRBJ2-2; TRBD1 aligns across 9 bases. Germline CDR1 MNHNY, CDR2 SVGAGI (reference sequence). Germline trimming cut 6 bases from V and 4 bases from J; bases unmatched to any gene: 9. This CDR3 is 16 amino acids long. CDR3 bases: TGTGCCAGCAGATTGACAGGGGGAAAGAGCACCGGGGAGCTGTTTTTT. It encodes CASRLTGGKSTGELFF.

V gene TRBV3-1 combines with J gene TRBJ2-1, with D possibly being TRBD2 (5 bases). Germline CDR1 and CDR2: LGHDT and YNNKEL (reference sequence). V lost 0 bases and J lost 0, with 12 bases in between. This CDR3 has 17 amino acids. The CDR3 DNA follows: TGTGCCAGCAGCCAAGATCAGAGGGCGGCCTCCTACAATGAGCAGTTCTTC. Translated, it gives CASSQDQRAASYNEQFF.

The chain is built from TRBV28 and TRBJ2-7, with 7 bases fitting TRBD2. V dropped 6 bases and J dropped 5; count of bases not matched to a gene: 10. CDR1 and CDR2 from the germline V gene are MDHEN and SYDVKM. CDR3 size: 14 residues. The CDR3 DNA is TGTGCCAGCAGCTGGGGGGGGGAAGGCGACGAGCAGTACTTC. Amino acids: CASSWGGEGDEQYF.

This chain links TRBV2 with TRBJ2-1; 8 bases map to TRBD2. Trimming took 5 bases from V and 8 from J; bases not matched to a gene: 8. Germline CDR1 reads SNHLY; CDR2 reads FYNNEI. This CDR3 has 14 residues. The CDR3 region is CASSWAGGSDEQFF. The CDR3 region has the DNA TGTGCCAGCAGTTGGGCGGGAGGATCCGATGAGCAGTTCTTC.

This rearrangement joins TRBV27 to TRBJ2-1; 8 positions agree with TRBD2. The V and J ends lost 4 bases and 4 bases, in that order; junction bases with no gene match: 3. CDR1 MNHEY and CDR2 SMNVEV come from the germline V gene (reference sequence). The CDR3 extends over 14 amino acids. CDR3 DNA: TGTGCCAGCAGTTCACTAGCGGATTACAATGAGCAGTTCTTC. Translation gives CASSSLADYNEQFF.

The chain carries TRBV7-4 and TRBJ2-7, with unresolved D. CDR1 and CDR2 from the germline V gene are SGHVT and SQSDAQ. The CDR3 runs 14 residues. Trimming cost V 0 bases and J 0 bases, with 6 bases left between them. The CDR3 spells CASSLASPSYEQYF. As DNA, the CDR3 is TGTGCCAGCAGCTTAGCTTCTCCCTCCTACGAGCAGTACTTC.

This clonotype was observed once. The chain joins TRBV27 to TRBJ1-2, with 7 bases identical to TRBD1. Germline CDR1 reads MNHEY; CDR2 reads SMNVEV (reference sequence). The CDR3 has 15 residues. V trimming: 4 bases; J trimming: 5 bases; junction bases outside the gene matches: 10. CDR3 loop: CASSSYRGSNYGYTF. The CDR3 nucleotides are TGTGCCAGCAGTTCCTACAGGGGATCCAATTATGGCTACACCTTC.

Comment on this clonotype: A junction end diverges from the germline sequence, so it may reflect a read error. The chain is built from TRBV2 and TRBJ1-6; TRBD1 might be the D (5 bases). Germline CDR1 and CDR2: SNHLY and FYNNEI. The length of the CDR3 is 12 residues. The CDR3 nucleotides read TGTGCCAGCAGATACAAGACAGTCGAGATGGGCTTT. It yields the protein CASRYKTVEMGF.

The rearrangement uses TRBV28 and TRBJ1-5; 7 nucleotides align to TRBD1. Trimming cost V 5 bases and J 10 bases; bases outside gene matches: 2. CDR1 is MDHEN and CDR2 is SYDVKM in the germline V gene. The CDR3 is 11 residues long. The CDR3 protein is CASSTGEPQHF. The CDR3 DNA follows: TGTGCCAGCAGTACAGGGGAACCCCAGCATTTT. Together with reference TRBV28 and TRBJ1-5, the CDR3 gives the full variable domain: DVKVTQSSRYLVKRTGEKVFLECVQDMDHENMFWYRQDPGLGLRLIYFSYDVKMKEKGDIPEGYSVSREKKERFSLILESASTNQTSMYLCASSTGEPQHFGDGTRLSIL.

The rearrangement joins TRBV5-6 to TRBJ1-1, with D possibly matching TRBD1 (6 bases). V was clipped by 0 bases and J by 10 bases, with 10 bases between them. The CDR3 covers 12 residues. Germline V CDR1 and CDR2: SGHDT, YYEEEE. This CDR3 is CASSLVQGRAFF. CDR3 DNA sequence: TGTGCCAGCAGCTTGGTCCAGGGGAGAGCTTTCTTT.

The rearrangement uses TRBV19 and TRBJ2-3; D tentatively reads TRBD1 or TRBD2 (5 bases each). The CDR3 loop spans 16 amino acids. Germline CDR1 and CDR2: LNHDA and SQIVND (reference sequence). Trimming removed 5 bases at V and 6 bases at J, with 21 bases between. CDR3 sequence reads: CASSPPGPEVTDTQYF. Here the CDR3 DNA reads TGTGCCAGTAGTCCCCCGGGACCTGAGGTGACGGATACGCAGTATTTT.

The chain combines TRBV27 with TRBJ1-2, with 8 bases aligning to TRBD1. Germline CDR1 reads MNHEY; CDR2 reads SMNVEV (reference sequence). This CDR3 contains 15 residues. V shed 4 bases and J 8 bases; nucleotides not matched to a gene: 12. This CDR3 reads CASSSHPRDRQGYTF. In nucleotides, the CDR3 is TGTGCCAGCAGTTCCCACCCCCGGGACAGGCAGGGCTACACCTTC.

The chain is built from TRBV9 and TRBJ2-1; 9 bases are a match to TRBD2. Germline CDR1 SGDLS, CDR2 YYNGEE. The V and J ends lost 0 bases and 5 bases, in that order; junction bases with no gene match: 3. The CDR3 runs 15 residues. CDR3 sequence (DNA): TGTGCCAGCAGCGTAGGGCTAGCGGGAAACAATGAGCAGTTCTTC. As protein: CASSVGLAGNNEQFF.

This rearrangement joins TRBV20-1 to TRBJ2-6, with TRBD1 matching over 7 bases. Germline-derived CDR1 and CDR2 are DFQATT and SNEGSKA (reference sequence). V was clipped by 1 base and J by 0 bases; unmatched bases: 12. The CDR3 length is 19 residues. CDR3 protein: CSARGQGHRMNSGANVLTF. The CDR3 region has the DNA TGCAGTGCTAGAGGACAGGGCCATCGGATGAACTCTGGGGCCAACGTCCTGACTTTC.

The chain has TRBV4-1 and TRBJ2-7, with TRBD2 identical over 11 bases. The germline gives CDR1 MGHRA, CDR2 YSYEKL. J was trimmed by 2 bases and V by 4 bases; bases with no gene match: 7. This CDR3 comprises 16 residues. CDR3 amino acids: CASSPETSGNAYEQYF. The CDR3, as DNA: TGCGCCAGCAGCCCAGAGACTAGCGGGAATGCCTACGAGCAGTACTTC.

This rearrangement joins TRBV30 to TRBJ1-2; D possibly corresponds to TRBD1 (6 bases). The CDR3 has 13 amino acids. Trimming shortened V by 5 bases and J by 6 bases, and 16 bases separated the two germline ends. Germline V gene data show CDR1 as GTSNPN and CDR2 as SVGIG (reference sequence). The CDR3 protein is CAWDLGHENGYTF. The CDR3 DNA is TGTGCCTGGGATTTGGGACACGAGAATGGCTACACCTTC.

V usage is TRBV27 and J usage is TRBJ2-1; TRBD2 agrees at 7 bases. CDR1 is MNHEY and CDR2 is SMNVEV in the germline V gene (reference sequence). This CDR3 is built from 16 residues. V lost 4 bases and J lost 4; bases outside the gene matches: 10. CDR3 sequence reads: CASSSPSSGEYNEQFF. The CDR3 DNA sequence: TGTGCCAGCAGTTCCCCCTCAAGCGGGGAGTACAATGAGCAGTTCTTC.